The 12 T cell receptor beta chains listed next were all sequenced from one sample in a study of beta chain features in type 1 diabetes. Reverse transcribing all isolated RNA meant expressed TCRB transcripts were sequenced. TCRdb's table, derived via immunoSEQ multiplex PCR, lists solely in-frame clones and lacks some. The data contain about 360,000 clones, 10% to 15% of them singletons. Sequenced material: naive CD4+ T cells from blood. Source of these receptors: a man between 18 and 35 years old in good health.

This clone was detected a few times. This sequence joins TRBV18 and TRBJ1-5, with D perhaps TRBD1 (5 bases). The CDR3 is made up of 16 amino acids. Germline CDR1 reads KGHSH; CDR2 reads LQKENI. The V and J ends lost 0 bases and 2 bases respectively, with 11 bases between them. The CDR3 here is CASSPPGVEGNQPQHF. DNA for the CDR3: TGTGCCAGCTCACCACCAGGGGTGGAAGGCAATCAGCCCCAGCATTTT.

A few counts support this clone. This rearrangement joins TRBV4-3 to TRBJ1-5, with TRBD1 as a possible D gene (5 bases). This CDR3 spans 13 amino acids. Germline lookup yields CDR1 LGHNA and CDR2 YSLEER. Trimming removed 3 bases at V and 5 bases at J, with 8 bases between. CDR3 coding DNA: TGCGCCAGCAGCCACGACAGCTATCAGCCCCAGCATTTT. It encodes CASSHDSYQPQHF.

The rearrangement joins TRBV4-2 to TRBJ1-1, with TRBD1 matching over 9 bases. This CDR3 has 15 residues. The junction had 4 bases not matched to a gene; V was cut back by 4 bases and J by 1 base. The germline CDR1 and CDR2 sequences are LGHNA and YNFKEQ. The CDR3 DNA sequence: TGTGCCAGCAGCCGAGCGGGACAGGGGAACACTGAAGCTTTCTTT. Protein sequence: CASSRAGQGNTEAFF.

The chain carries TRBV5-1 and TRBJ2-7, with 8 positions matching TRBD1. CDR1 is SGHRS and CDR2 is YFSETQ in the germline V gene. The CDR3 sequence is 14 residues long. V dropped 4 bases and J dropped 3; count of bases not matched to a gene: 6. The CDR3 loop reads CASSEQGDSYEQYF. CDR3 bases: TGCGCCAGCAGCGAACAGGGGGACAGCTACGAGCAGTACTTC.

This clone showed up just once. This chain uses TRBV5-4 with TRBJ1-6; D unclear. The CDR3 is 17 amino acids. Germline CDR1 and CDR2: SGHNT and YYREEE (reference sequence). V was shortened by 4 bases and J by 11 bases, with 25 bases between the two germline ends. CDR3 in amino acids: CASSQERSFARYTPLHF. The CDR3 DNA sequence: TGTGCCAGCAGCCAAGAGAGATCCTTCGCCAGGTACACACCCCTCCACTTT.

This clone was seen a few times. The CDR3 protein is CSAGGYNTDTQYF. The CDR3 nucleotides read TGCAGCGCCGGGGGATATAACACAGATACGCAGTATTTT. The chain recombines TRBV29-1 with TRBJ2-3; tentative D call: TRBD2 (6 bases). The germline gives CDR1 SQVTM, CDR2 ANQGSEA. The CDR3 sequence is 13 residues long. The V gene lost 7 bases and the J gene lost 2 bases, with 13 bases spanning the gap.

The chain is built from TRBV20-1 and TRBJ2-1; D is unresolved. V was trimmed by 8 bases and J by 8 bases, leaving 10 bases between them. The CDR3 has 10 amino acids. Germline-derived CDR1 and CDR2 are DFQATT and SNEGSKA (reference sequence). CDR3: CSPQNHEQFF. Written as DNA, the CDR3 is TGCAGTCCTCAGAACCATGAGCAGTTCTTC.

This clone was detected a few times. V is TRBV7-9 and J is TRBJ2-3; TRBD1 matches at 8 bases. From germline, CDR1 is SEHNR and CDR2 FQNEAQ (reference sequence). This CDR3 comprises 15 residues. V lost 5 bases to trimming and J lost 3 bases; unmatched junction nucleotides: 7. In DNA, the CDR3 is TGTGCCAGCAGCCCTCAGGGGGCCCCGACAGATACGCAGTATTTT. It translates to CASSPQGAPTDTQYF.

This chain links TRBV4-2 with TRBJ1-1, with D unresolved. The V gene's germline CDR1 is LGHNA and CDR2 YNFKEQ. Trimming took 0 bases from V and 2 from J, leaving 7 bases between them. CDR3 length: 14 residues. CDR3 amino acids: CASSQEGQNTEAFF. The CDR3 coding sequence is TGTGCCAGCAGCCAAGAGGGCCAAAACACTGAAGCTTTCTTT.

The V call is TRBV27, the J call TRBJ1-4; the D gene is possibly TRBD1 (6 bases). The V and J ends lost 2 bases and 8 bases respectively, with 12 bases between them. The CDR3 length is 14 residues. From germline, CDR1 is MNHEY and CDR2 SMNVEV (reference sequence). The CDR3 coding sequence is TGTGCCAGCAGTTTAAGGGGGACGAGAGAAAAACTGTTTTTT. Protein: CASSLRGTREKLFF. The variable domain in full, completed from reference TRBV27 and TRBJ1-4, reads EAQVTQNPRYLITVTGKKLTVTCSQNMNHEYMSWYRQDPGLGLRQIYYSMNVEVTDKGDVPEGYKVSRKEKRNFPLILESPSPNQTSLYFCASSLRGTREKLFFGSGTQLSVL.

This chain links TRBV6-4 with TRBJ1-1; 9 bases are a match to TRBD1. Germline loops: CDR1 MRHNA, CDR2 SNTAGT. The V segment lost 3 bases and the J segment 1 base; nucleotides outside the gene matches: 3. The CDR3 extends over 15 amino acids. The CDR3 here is CASSDSTGGNTEAFF. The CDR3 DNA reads TGTGCCAGCAGTGATTCGACAGGGGGGAACACTGAAGCTTTCTTT.

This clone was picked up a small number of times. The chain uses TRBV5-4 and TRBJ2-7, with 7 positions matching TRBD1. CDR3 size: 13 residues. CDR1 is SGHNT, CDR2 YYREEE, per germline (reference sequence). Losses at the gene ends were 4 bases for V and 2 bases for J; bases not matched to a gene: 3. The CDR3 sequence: CASSPGTAYEQYF. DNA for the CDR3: TGTGCCAGCAGCCCGGGGACAGCCTACGAGCAGTACTTC.